This is a list of T cell receptor beta chains from one sample in a study of cytomegalovirus exposure and HLA in healthy donors. Here immunoSEQ multiplex PCR was the method, and the copy in TCRdb shows in-frame clones only, minus some. The table has tens of thousands of clones, around 78% seen once; the top ten hold roughly 1.5%. The sequenced material came from PBMCs. Receptors were obtained from a man aged 35 to 55 in good health and CMV-seronegative. Both conserved end residues are part of each CDR3. The D gene is left open where the match is weak. Clone size is not always given. Where it is, it says once, few, many or a class for expanded clones.

cdr3_nt cdr3_aa j_call d_call clone_size v_call
TGTGCTAGTGGTTCGCAAAGGACAGGTTCTCACACCGGGGAGCTGTTTTTT CASGSQRTGSHTGELFF TRBJ2-2 TRBD1 - TRBV12-5
TGTGCCAGCAGCTTTAGTAACACAGATACGCAGTATTTT CASSFSNTDTQYF TRBJ2-3 - - TRBV7-9
TGCGCCAGCAGCTCCGGGACTAGCGGGGTACAAGAGACCCAGTACTTC CASSSGTSGVQETQYF TRBJ2-5 TRBD2 - TRBV5-1
TGTGCCAGCAGCTTAGAACCAGCGAATGAGCAGTTCTTC CASSLEPANEQFF TRBJ2-1 - - TRBV11-2
TGTGCCAGCAGTTTTGGGGCAGGGTACAAAGAGACCCAGTACTTC CASSFGAGYKETQYF TRBJ2-5 - - TRBV27
TGTGCCAGCGGGCCCCCATGGAGGGACCCAGATACGCAGTATTTT CASGPPWRDPDTQYF TRBJ2-3 - - TRBV25-1
TGTGCCAGCAGTTTAAGTTGGCAGGGGTTGACCGGGGAGCTGTTTTTT CASSLSWQGLTGELFF TRBJ2-2 - - TRBV27
TGTGCCAGCAGCTTAGGCTTCAGGAATGAGCAGTTCTTC CASSLGFRNEQFF TRBJ2-1 - - TRBV7-3
TGCGCCAGCAGCTTGTTGTCCCCAACGGACGAGCAGTACTTC CASSLLSPTDEQYF TRBJ2-7 - - TRBV5-1
TGTGCCAGCAGGCGACAGGCGAACACTGAAGCTTTCTTT CASRRQANTEAFF TRBJ1-1 - - TRBV7-6
TGTGCCAGCAGCCAGATGAGGACAGGGGGCACTGAAGCTTTCTTT CASSQMRTGGTEAFF TRBJ1-1 TRBD1 - TRBV14
TGTGCCAGCAGTACCGGGACTAGCGTCTCCTACAATGAGCAGTTCTTC CASSTGTSVSYNEQFF TRBJ2-1 TRBD2 - TRBV2
TGCAGCGTGCATTCGACAGGGCTCGGGACAGATACGCAGTATTTT CSVHSTGLGTDTQYF TRBJ2-3 TRBD1 - TRBV29-1
TGTGCCAGCACCAGGACAGGGGGCGTTGCTGGCTACACCTTC CASTRTGGVAGYTF TRBJ1-2 TRBD1 once TRBV5-4
TGCGCCAGCAGCCCGCGGGACAGTCGAGCAGATACGCAGTATTTT CASSPRDSRADTQYF TRBJ2-3 - - TRBV4-1
TGTGCCAGCAGCTCTAGCGGGACGAACACCGGGGAGCTGTTTTTT CASSSSGTNTGELFF TRBJ2-2 TRBD2 - TRBV11-2
TGCGCCAGCAGCCAATCGGGACAGGGGGCGTTTGCAGATACGCAGTATTTT CASSQSGQGAFADTQYF TRBJ2-3 TRBD1 - TRBV4-1
TGTGCCAGCAGAGGGGCTAGTGGCTACACCTTC CASRGASGYTF TRBJ1-2 - - TRBV28
TGCGCCAGCAGCTTGGGAGATGATGAAAAACTGTTTTTT CASSLGDDEKLFF TRBJ1-4 - few TRBV5-1
TGTGCCAGCAGTCGACGGGACAGGGGCCAAGAGACCCAGTACTTC CASSRRDRGQETQYF TRBJ2-5 TRBD1 - TRBV6-1
TGTGCCAGCAGTTCCGGGACTAGCGGAAACAATGAGCAGTTCTTC CASSSGTSGNNEQFF TRBJ2-1 TRBD2 - TRBV28
TGTGCCTGGAGTTCACTAGCGTCAAGACGGCAGTACTTC CAWSSLASRRQYF TRBJ2-7 TRBD2 - TRBV30
TGTGCCAGCAGCACCAGCGGGAGGGCCGGGGAGACCCAGTACTTC CASSTSGRAGETQYF TRBJ2-5 TRBD2 - TRBV9
TGCGCCAGCAAGGTTTCTAGGGGGAACACTGAAGCTTTCTTT CASKVSRGNTEAFF TRBJ1-1 - few TRBV5-1
TGTGCCAGCAGCACACCACCGACAGGGTATCGAAACACCATATATTTT CASSTPPTGYRNTIYF TRBJ1-3 TRBD1 few TRBV7-9
TGTGCCAGCAGCGCGGGGACAGCTCAAGCTTTCTTT CASSAGTAQAFF TRBJ1-1 TRBD1 - TRBV7-9
TGTGCCAGCTCACCACAGAGCGCGCAGAACACTGAAGCTTTCTTT CASSPQSAQNTEAFF TRBJ1-1 - - TRBV18
TGTGCCAGCAGCTTACTAGCGGGACTACAAGAGACCCAGTACTTC CASSLLAGLQETQYF TRBJ2-5 TRBD2 - TRBV7-6
TGTGCCAGCAGCACTCAGGGAACGGGGAACACTGAAGCTTTCTTT CASSTQGTGNTEAFF TRBJ1-1 - once TRBV7-8
TGTGCCAGCAGCGTAGTAGCGGGAAGCTCCTACAATGAGCAGTTCTTC CASSVVAGSSYNEQFF TRBJ2-1 TRBD2 - TRBV9
TGCGCCAGCAGCTTGGGGACTAGTTCAGATACGCAGTATTTT CASSLGTSSDTQYF TRBJ2-3 TRBD2 - TRBV5-1
TGTGCCAGCAGCTTAACTAGCCTCAATGAGCAGTTCTTC CASSLTSLNEQFF TRBJ2-1 - - TRBV7-3
TGTGCCAGTAGTGGCGGAACAGGCGTTTATGGCTACACCTTC CASSGGTGVYGYTF TRBJ1-2 - - TRBV19
TGTGCCAGCAGCTTTTGGGAGGGGGACACCATATATTTT CASSFWEGDTIYF TRBJ1-3 - - TRBV5-5
TGTGCCAGCACCTCACTACTAGCGGGAGTTGAGCAGTTCTTC CASTSLLAGVEQFF TRBJ2-1 TRBD2 - TRBV7-2
TGTGCCAGCAGCGAGGCCGGTACAGGCACTGGGACCCAGTACTTC CASSEAGTGTGTQYF TRBJ2-5 - - TRBV2